This T cell receptor beta chain stems from a study of naive and memory T cell subsets. After the first PCR, alpha and beta chain libraries were processed separately. CMV status came from CD4+ T cell IFNgamma after overnight CMV lysate stimulation of fresh PBMCs. Cells stained for CD3, CD4, CD8, CD45RA, CD27 and viability were sorted into four CD45RA/CD27 subsets. CD45RA-CD27- cells were effector memory; CD45RA+CD27- cells were EMRA. V lost 5 bases to trimming and J lost 1 base, with 14 bases between them. The germline V gene encodes CDR1 MNHEY and CDR2 SMNVEV (reference sequence). The CDR3 is made up of 15 amino acids. An equimolar mix of two oligonucleotides served as the beta constant-region primer for TRBC1 and TRBC2. TCRdb redid the calling of the UMI-ligation and nested PCR reads with MiXCR, one entry per CDR3 protein. The table includes approximately 27,000 distinct CDR3 sequences, about 10% detected once.

This receptor was obtained from a human donor in good health. Source material: effector memory CD4+ T cells from blood. The subset was: effector memory, CD45RA- CD27-. The chain employs TRBV27 and TRBJ1-2; D unclear. For the CDR3, the DNA is TGTGCCAGCAGTACTACTCCGGGTCTTAACTATGGCTACACCTTC. Its protein is CASSTTPGLNYGYTF.